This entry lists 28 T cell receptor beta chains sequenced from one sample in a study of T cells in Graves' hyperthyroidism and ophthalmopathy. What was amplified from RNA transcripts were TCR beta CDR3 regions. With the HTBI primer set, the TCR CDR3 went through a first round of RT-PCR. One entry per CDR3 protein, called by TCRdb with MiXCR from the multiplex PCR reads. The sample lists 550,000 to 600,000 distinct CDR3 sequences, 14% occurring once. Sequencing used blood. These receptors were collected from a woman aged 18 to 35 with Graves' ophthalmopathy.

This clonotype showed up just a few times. CDR3 nucleotides: TGTGCCAGCAGCGACGAGGGGCACACTGAAGCTTTCTTT. Protein: CASSDEGHTEAFF. The chain combines TRBV9 with TRBJ1-1; TRBD1 might be the D (5 bases). V was trimmed by 3 bases and J by 3 bases, leaving 9 bases between them. The CDR3 extends over 13 amino acids. Germline V gives CDR1 SGDLS, CDR2 YYNGEE. Variable domain in full (rest from reference TRBV9 and TRBJ1-1): DSGVTQTPKHLITATGQRVTLRCSPRSGDLSVYWYQQSLDQGLQFLIQYYNGEERAKGNILERFSAQQFPDLHSELNLSSLELGDSALYFCASSDEGHTEAFFGQGTRLTVV.

CDR3 sequence: CASSLGRATATFYEQYF. Written as DNA, the CDR3 is TGTGCCAGCAGTTTAGGGCGTGCGACAGCCACTTTTTACGAGCAGTACTTC. The chain combines TRBV12-3 or TRBV12-4 with TRBJ2-7, with TRBD1 as a possible D gene (5 bases). V lost 1 base to trimming and J lost 4 bases, with 20 bases between them. The CDR3 has 17 residues.

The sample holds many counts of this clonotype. The chain's CDR3 is CSVEGGGDEQFF. The CDR3 DNA reads as TGCAGCGTTGAAGGTGGAGGAGATGAGCAGTTCTTC. This chain links TRBV29-1 with TRBJ2-1, with D perhaps TRBD2 (5 bases). The CDR3 length is 12 residues. Between the trimmed V and J ends, which lost 1 base and 8 bases, there was a span of 9 bases. The V gene's germline CDR1 is SQVTM and CDR2 ANQGSEA.

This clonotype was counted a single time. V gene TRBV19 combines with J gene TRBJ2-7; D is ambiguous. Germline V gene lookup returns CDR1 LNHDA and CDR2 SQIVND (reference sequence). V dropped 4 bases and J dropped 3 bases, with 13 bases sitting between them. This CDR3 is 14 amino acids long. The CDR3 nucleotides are TGTGCCAGTAGTACGTCGGAGCAAGGCTACGAGCAGTACTTC. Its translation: CASSTSEQGYEQYF.

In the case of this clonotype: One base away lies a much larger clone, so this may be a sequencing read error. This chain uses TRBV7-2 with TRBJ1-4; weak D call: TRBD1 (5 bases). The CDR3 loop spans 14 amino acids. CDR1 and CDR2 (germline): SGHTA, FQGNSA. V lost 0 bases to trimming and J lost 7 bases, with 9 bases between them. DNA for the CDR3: TGTGCCAGCAGCTTAGCCAGGGAGGGTGAAAAACTGTTTTTT. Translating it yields CASSLAREGEKLFF.

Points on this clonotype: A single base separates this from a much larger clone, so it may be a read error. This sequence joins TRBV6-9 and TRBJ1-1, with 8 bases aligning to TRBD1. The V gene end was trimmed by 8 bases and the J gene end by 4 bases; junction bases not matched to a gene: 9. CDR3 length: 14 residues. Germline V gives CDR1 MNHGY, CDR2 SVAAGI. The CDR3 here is CASGESTGGTEAFF. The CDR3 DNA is TGTGCCAGCGGTGAAAGCACAGGGGGCACTGAAGCTTTCTTT.

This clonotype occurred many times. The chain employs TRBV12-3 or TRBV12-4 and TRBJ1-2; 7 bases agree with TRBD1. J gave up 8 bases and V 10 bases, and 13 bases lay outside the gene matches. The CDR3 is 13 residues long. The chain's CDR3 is CATRDEGAGGYTF. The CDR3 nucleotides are TGTGCCACCAGGGACGAGGGGGCTGGCGGCTACACCTTC.

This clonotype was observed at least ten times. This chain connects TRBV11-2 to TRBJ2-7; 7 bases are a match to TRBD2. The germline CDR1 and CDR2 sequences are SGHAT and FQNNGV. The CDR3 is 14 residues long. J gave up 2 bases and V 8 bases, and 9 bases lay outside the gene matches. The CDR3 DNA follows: TGTGCCAGCGGGAGGGGACTACCAACCTACGAGCAGTACTTC. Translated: CASGRGLPTYEQYF.

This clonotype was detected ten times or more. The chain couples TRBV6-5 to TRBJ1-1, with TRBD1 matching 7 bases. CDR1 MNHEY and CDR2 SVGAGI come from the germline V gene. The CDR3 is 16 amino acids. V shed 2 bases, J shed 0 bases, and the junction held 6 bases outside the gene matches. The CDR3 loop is CASSYVGGQLNTEAFF. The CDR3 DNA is TGTGCCAGCAGTTACGTGGGGGGACAGCTGAACACTGAAGCTTTCTTT.

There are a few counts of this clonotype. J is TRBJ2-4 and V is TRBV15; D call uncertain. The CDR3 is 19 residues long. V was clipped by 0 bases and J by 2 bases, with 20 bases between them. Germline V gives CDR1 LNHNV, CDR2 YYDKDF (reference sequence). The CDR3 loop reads CATSRDGIFRDFSKNIQYF. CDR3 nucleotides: TGTGCCACCAGCAGAGATGGGATTTTTAGGGATTTTTCCAAAAACATTCAGTACTTC.

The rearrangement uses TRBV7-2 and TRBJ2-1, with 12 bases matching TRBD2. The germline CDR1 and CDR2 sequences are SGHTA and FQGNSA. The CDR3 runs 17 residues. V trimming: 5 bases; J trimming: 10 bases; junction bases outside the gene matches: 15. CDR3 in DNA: TGTGCCAGCAGCAACAGACTAGCGGGAGTCACCCGGCGAGAGCAGTTCTTC. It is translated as CASSNRLAGVTRREQFF. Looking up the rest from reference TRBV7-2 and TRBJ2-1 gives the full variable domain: GAGVSQSPSNKVTEKGKDVELRCDPISGHTALYWYRQSLGQGLEFLIYFQGNSAPDKSGLPSDRFSAERTGGSVSTLTIQRTQQEDSAVYLCASSNRLAGVTRREQFFGPGTRLTVL.

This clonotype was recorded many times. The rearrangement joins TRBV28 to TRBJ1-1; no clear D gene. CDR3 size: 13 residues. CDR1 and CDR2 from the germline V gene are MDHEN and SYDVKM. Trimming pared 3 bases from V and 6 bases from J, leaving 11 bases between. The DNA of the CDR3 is TGTGCCAGCAGTTTGGTAGCTTCCGCTGAAGCTTTCTTT. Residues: CASSLVASAEAFF.

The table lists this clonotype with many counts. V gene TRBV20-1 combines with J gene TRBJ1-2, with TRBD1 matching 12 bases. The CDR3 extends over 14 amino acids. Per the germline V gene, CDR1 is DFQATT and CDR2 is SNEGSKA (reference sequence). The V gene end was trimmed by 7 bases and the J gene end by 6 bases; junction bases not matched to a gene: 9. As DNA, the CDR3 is TGCAGTGGAGGGACAGGGGGCGCAGTTCATGGCTACACCTTC. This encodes CSGGTGGAVHGYTF.

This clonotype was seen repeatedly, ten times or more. CDR3: CSARAASGRATDTQYF. The CDR3 DNA reads as TGCAGTGCTAGAGCCGCTAGCGGGAGGGCCACAGATACGCAGTATTTT. The V call is TRBV20-1, the J call TRBJ2-3, with 12 positions matching TRBD2. The CDR3 spans 16 residues. The germline gives CDR1 DFQATT, CDR2 SNEGSKA (reference sequence). The V and J ends lost 1 base and 2 bases, in that order; junction bases with no gene match: 4.

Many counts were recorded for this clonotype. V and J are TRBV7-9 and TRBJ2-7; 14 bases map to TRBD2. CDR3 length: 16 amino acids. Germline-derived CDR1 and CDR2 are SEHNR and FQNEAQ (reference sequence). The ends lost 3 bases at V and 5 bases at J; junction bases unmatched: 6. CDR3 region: CASSLPGLAGDDEQYF. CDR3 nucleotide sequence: TGTGCCAGCAGCTTGCCGGGACTAGCGGGAGACGACGAGCAGTACTTC.

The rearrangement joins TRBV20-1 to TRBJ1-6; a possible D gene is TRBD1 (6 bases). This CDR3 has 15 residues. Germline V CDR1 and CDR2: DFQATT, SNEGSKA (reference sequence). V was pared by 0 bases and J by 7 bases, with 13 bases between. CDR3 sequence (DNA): TGCAGTGCTAGAGATCAAAGGGGGGCAAATTCACCCCTCCACTTT. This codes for CSARDQRGANSPLHF.

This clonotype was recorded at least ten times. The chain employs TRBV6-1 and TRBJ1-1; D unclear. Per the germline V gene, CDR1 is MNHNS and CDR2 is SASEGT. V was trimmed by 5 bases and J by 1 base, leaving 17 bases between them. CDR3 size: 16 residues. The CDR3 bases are TGTGCCAGCAGTCCAACCTTTGAGGTCGGGAACACTGAAGCTTTCTTT. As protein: CASSPTFEVGNTEAFF.

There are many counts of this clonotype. This CDR3 reads CSARDGYTEAFF. The CDR3 region has the DNA TGCAGTGCTAGAGACGGATACACTGAAGCTTTCTTT. The rearrangement links TRBV20-1 to TRBJ1-1; D gene unclear. The CDR3 is 12 amino acids. Germline CDR1 DFQATT, CDR2 SNEGSKA (reference sequence). V was pared by 0 bases and J by 3 bases, with 5 bases between.

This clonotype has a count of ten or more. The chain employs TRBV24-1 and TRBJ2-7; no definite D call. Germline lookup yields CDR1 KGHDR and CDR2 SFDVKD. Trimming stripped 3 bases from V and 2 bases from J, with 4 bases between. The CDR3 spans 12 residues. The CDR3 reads CATSDEAYEQYF. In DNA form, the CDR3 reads TGTGCCACCAGTGATGAGGCCTACGAGCAGTACTTC.

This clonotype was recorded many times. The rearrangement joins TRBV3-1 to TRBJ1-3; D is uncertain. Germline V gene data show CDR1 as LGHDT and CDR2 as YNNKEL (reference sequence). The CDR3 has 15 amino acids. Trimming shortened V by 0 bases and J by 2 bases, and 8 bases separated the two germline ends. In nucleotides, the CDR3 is TGTGCCAGCAGCCAAGATCTGGTCGCTGGAAACACCATATATTTT. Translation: CASSQDLVAGNTIYF.

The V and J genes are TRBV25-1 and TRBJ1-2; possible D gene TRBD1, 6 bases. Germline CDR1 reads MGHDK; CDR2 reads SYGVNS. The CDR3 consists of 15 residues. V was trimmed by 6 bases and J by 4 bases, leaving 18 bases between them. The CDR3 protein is CASSTSGQKSYGYTF. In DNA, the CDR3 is TGTGCCAGCAGCACCTCAGGACAGAAGAGCTATGGCTACACCTTC.

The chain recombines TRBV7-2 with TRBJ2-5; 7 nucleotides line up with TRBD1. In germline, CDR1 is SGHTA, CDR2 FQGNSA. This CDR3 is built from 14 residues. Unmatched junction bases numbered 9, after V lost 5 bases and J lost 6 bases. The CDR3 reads CASSPPGQLKTQYF. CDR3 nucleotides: TGTGCCAGCAGCCCCCCGGGACAGCTGAAGACCCAGTACTTC. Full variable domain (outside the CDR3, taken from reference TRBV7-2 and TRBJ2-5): GAGVSQSPSNKVTEKGKDVELRCDPISGHTALYWYRQSLGQGLEFLIYFQGNSAPDKSGLPSDRFSAERTGGSVSTLTIQRTQQEDSAVYLCASSPPGQLKTQYFGPGTRLLVL.

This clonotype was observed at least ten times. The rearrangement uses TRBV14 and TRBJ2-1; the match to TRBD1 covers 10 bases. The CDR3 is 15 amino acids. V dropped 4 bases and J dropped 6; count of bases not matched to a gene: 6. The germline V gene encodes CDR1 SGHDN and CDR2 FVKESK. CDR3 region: CASSPRTGGANEQFF. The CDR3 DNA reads TGTGCCAGCAGCCCACGGACAGGGGGGGCCAATGAGCAGTTCTTC.

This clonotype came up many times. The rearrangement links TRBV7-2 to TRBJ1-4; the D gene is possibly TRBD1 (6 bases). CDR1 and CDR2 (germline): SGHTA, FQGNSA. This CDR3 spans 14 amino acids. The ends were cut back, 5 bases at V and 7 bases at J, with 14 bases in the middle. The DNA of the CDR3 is TGTGCCAGCAGCCCGGGGGCGCAGAGTGAAAAACTGTTTTTT. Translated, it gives CASSPGAQSEKLFF.

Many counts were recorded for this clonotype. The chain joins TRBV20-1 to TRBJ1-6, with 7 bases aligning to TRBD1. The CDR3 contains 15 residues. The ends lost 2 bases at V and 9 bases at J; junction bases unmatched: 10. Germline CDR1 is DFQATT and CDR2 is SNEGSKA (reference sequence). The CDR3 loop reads CSARPQGLRPSPLHF. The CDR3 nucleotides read TGCAGTGCTAGACCACAGGGGCTCCGGCCTTCACCCCTCCACTTT.

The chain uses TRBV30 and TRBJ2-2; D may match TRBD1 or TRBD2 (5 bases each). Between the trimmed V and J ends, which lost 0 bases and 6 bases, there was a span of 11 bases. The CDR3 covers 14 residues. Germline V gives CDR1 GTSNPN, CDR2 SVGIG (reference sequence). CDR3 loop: CAWSVGWDAGELFF. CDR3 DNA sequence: TGTGCCTGGAGTGTAGGGTGGGACGCCGGGGAGCTGTTTTTT. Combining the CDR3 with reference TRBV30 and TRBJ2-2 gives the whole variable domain SQTIHQWPATLVQPVGSPLSLECTVEGTSNPNLYWYRQAAGRGLQLLFYSVGIGQISSEVPQNLSASRPQDRQFILSSKKLLLSDSGFYLCAWSVGWDAGELFFGEGSRLTVL.

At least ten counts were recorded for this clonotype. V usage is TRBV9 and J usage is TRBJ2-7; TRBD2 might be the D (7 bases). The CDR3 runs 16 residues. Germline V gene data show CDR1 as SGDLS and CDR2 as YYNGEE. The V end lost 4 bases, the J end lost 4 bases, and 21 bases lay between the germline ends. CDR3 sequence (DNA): TGTGCCAGCAGCCCCACGAGAGGGGGGGGTCTTTACGAGCAGTACTTC. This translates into CASSPTRGGGLYEQYF.

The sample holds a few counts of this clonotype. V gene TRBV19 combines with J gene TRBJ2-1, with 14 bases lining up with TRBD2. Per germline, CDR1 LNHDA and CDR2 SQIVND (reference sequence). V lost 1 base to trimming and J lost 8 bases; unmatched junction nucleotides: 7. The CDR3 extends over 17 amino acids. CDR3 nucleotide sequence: TGTGCCAGTAGTATAGGGAGACTAGCGGGAGGGTGGGATGAGCAGTTCTTC. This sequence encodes CASSIGRLAGGWDEQFF.